The clone carrying this T cell receptor (beta chain) was recorded at least ten times. Its antigen remains unknown. This record comes from a study of Graves' ophthalmopathy and Graves' hyperthyroidism. Other autoimmune diseases, uncontrolled infections, pregnancy or lactation excluded patients from enrollment. Diagnostic conclusions were grounded in clinical symptoms, serum thyroxine, TRAb, thyroid ultrasound and orbital computed tomography. The CDR3 consists of 15 residues. V was cut by 4 bases and J by 7 bases, with 18 bases left in between. Looked up from germline, CDR1 is SGHRS and CDR2 is YFSETQ. The study's findings and limits: The 13-signature model separated ophthalmopathy from stable hyperthyroidism at 85% to 90% sensitivity and around 81% specificity. It was with roughly 70% sensitivity and about 72% specificity that the model predicted ophthalmopathy progression.

TCR beta CDR3 regions were amplified from RNA transcripts. Scientists carried out first-round RT-PCR using HTBI primers and then a second-round multiplex PCR. TCRdb re-analysed the multiplex PCR reads in MiXCR, keeping a single row per CDR3 protein. This sample has about 210,000 distinct CDR3 sequences, with about 32% found just once. This TCR derives from a man aged 50-59 years with Graves' ophthalmopathy. The V gene is TRBV5-1, the J gene TRBJ2-1; D possibly matches TRBD1 or TRBD2 (5 bases each). Specimen: peripheral blood. The CDR3 DNA is TGCGCCAGCAGCCCCCGGGACGCATGGACGAATGAGCAGTTCTTC. This sequence encodes CASSPRDAWTNEQFF.